The clone carrying this T cell receptor (beta chain) showed up just a few times. The V segment lost 3 bases and the J segment 5 bases; nucleotides outside the gene matches: 9. The V gene's germline CDR1 is MGHRA and CDR2 YSYEKL. CDR3 length: 17 residues. TCRdb's copy holds only in-frame clones and misses some; the assay was immunoSEQ multiplex PCR. The data show over 3,500 clones, less than 70% seen once. This sample was included in a study of coeliac disease. This clonotype was obtained from a human donor with active celiac disease. Specimen: intraepithelial lymphocytes from the gut. V gene TRBV4-1 combines with J gene TRBJ2-2; 10 positions match TRBD2. The CDR3 protein is CASSHSEREGGTGELFF. The DNA for the CDR3 is TGCGCCAGCAGCCACTCAGAGCGGGAGGGCGGGACCGGGGAGCTGTTTTTT.